This TCR beta chain was identified in a study of control samples from healthy donors and cancer patients. V lost 1 base and J lost 4, with 16 bases in between. Germline lookup yields CDR1 SGHTA and CDR2 FQGNSA. The CDR3 runs to 16 residues. Clones were read by immunoSEQ multiplex PCR, and TCRdb kept only the in-frame ones, dropping some. This table holds 90,000 to 130,000 clones, 85% to 90% found once. The rearrangement uses TRBV7-2 and TRBJ1-2; the D gene is possibly TRBD1 (5 bases). The receptor was isolated from a woman aged 55-69 years with lung cancer. The sequenced sample was PBMCs. The CDR3 bases are TGTGCCAGCAGCTTAGACGGTGGGGGGGTGAGCTATGGCTACACCTTC. This gives the protein CASSLDGGGVSYGYTF.